This T cell receptor beta chain was found in a study of blood T cell repertoires in COVID-19. Assay used: immunoSEQ multiplex PCR; TCRdb lists only in-frame clones, some missing. The data contain around 130,000 clones, 80% of them singletons. Trimming removed 6 bases at V and 3 bases at J, with 14 bases between. Germline V gene lookup returns CDR1 MNHEY and CDR2 SMNVEV (reference sequence). The CDR3 is made up of 14 amino acids. Sequencing was carried out using peripheral blood. The chain couples TRBV27 to TRBJ1-2; D not certain. The TCR comes from a man aged 55 to 70 with active or convalescent COVID-19. The CDR3 coding sequence is TGTGCCAGCAGCTCCGTTTGGGCCGACTATGGCTACACCTTC. It encodes CASSSVWADYGYTF.